This section outlines one TCR beta chain sequence together with its context. This specimen belongs to a study of blood T cell repertoires in COVID-19. On the study more broadly: The origin of the acute and convalescent COVID-19 samples was the United States, Italy and Spain.

Using immunoSEQ multiplex PCR, the repertoire was profiled, and TCRdb retains in-frame clones only, with some absent. The sample has over 200,000 clones, 83% seen once. The CDR3 is 14 residues long. Trimming pared 0 bases from V and 6 bases from J, leaving 11 bases between. Germline V gene data show CDR1 as LGHNA and CDR2 as YSLEER. The chain is built from TRBV4-3 and TRBJ1-1; maybe TRBD1 (6 bases). The TCR comes from a woman aged 25 to 39 with COVID-19, enrolled during active disease. The specimen was peripheral blood. The CDR3 nucleotides are TGCGCCAGCAGCCAAGACCCCAGGGGACCTGAAGCTTTCTTT. Amino acid sequence: CASSQDPRGPEAFF.